Given below is one TCR beta chain in context. The target antigen is unknown. This could be a read error, since a much larger clone is one nucleotide away. The conserved final phenylalanine or tryptophan is absent from the CDR3, which likely points to a read error. No DNA is shown, since the ends of the CDR3 on it are uncertain; the CDR3 is the one TCRdb lists. The tissue used was unsorted bulk material of 20-30 mg. RNA and DNA were co-extracted from it with the AllPrep DNA/RNA mini kit. Infection with HBV was chronic in patients; they were treatment-naive. The template, about 500 ng total RNA, yielded TCR beta cDNA made with a constant-region primer. Three nested multiplex PCR rounds, a slightly modified ARM-PCR, produced the libraries for TCR beta. TCRdb ran MiXCR on the multiplex PCR reads and lists one entry per CDR3 protein. The table lists about 92,000 distinct CDR3 sequences, 65% to 70% of them singletons.

These data come from a study of tumor-infiltrating lymphocytes in primary liver carcinoma. Study-level background: With diameters of about 4 to 11 cm, tumors were stage T1-T3 N0M0. Each sample had roughly 3.65 to 7.5 million productive TCRbeta reads regardless of tissue type.

Study results and limitations: The overlap of tumor-adjacent and tumor-blood pairs was smaller than that of tumor region pairs.

Input material: tumor-adjacent normal liver tissue. This receptor was taken from a man in his forties with primary liver carcinoma and hepatitis B virus infection.

CDR3 loop: CASSHKGHL. The chain employs TRBV5-5 and TRBJ1-4. CDR1 SGHKS and CDR2 YYEKEE come from the germline V gene (reference sequence). The CDR3 comprises 9 residues, both ends counted.